A selection of T cell receptor beta chains follows, all from one sample in a study of CD4 T cells in relation to SARS-CoV-2 and coronaviruses. TCRdb keeps only in-frame clones here, not all; method: immunoSEQ multiplex PCR. The table lists about 37,000 clones, approximately 85% of them singletons. Sequencing input: memory CD4+ T cells from PBMCs. The source of these receptors is an adult with COVID-19. Each CDR3 is given with its conserved first and last residue. The D gene is left open where the match is weak. Clone sizes are given selectively: once, few, many, or a class where the clone is expanded.

J,V,D,size,CDR3,DNA
TRBJ2-4,TRBV5-6,TRBD1,-,CASSLEDRDPRAKNIQYF,TGTGCCAGCAGCTTGGAGGACAGGGACCCTCGGGCCAAAAACATTCAGTACTTC
TRBJ2-7,TRBV5-1,TRBD2,-,CASSLERGTYEQYF,TGCGCCAGCAGCTTAGAGCGGGGAACCTACGAGCAGTACTTC
TRBJ2-5,TRBV7-2,-,-,CASSPRSGQETQYF,TGTGCCAGCAGCCCGAGGTCGGGACAAGAGACCCAGTACTTC
TRBJ2-5,TRBV18,-,-,CASSPRDNPYQETQYF,TGTGCCAGCTCACCACGGGACAATCCCTACCAAGAGACCCAGTACTTC
TRBJ2-6,TRBV21-1,-,-,CASSICEGRFSAANVLTF,TGTGCCAGCAGCATCTGCGAGGGCCGATTCTCGGCGGCCAACGTCCTGACTTTC
TRBJ2-7,TRBV5-1,-,-,CASSLVAGSSYEQYF,TGCGCCAGCAGCTTGGTTGCGGGGTCCTCCTACGAGCAGTACTTC
TRBJ2-5,TRBV5-1,-,once,CASSLVVGETQYF,TGCGCCAGCAGCTTGGTGGTTGGAGAGACCCAGTACTTC
TRBJ2-1,TRBV7-9,-,-,CASSLKLKQFF,TGTGCCAGCAGCTTAAAGTTAAAGCAGTTCTTC
TRBJ2-4,TRBV9,-,-,CASSRGAGRAKNIQYF,TGTGCCAGCAGCCGGGGGGCGGGACGAGCCAAAAACATTCAGTACTTC
TRBJ1-1,TRBV28,-,-,CASRPGWETEAFF,TGTGCCAGCAGACCGGGGTGGGAGACTGAAGCTTTCTTT
TRBJ2-2,TRBV7-9,-,-,CASSSPSAQRGGELFF,TGTGCCAGCAGCTCACCTAGCGCCCAGCGAGGCGGGGAGCTGTTTTTT
TRBJ2-1,TRBV28,TRBD2,few,CASSFKREGRSEQFF,TGTGCCAGCAGCTTCAAGCGGGAGGGCCGAAGTGAGCAGTTCTTC
TRBJ2-5,TRBV7-9,-,-,CASSLQTGWETQYF,TGTGCCAGCAGCCTTCAGACTGGGTGGGAGACCCAGTACTTC
TRBJ1-4,TRBV6-5,-,-,CASSFTPTNEKLFF,TGTGCCAGCAGTTTTACCCCAACTAATGAAAAACTGTTTTTT
TRBJ2-6,TRBV7-9,-,-,CASSPGGGDTSGANVLTF,TGTGCCAGCAGCCCCGGGGGAGGAGACACCTCTGGGGCCAACGTCCTGACTTTC
TRBJ1-2,TRBV4-1,-,-,CASSQVVRGRNYGYTF,TGCGCCAGCAGCCAAGTGGTCAGGGGTCGGAACTATGGCTACACCTTC
TRBJ2-1,TRBV5-4,TRBD2,-,CASSLTSGRNEQFF,TGTGCCAGCAGCTTGACTAGCGGGAGAAATGAGCAGTTCTTC
TRBJ2-7,TRBV4-2,TRBD2,-,CASSREGLAGAYEQYF,TGTGCCAGCAGCCGAGAGGGACTAGCGGGCGCCTACGAGCAGTACTTC
TRBJ1-4,TRBV6-6,TRBD1,-,CASSRRQGVATNEKLFF,TGTGCCAGCAGTCGACGACAGGGGGTAGCAACTAATGAAAAACTGTTTTTT
TRBJ1-2,TRBV5-1,TRBD1,-,CASSTQQGPGYGYTF,TGCGCCAGCAGTACCCAACAGGGGCCCGGCTATGGCTACACCTTC
TRBJ1-1,TRBV5-1,-,once,CASSLHPGRIMNTEAFF,TGCGCCAGCAGCTTACACCCGGGGAGGATAATGAACACTGAAGCTTTCTTT
TRBJ1-4,TRBV5-1,-,few,CASSLVGLANEKLFF,TGCGCCAGCAGCTTGGTGGGGCTCGCTAATGAAAAACTGTTTTTT
TRBJ2-1,TRBV7-2,-,-,CASSQGPVGNEQFF,TGTGCCAGCAGCCAAGGGCCGGTCGGGAATGAGCAGTTCTTC